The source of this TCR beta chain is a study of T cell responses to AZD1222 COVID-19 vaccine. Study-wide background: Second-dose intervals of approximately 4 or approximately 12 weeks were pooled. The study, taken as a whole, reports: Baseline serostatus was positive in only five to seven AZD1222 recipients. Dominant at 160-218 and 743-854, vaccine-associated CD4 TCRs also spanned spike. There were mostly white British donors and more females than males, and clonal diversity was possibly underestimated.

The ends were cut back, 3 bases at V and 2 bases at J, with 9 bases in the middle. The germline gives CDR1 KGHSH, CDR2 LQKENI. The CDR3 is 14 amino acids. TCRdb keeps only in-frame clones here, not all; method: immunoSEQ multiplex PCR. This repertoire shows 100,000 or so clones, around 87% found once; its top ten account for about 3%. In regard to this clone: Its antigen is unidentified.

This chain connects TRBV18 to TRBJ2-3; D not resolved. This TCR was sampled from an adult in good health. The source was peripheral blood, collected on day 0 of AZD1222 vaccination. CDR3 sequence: CASSPDSPTDTQYF. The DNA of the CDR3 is TGTGCCAGCTCACCTGACTCGCCCACAGATACGCAGTATTTT. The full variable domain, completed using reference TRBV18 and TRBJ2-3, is NAGVMQNPRHLVRRRGQEARLRCSPMKGHSHVYWYRQLPEEGLKFMVYLQKENIIDESGMPKERFSAEFPKEGPSILRIQQVVRGDSAAYFCASSPDSPTDTQYFGPGTRLTVL.